Following are 25 T cell receptor beta chains from one sample sequenced in a study of blood T cell repertoires in COVID-19. The table came from immunoSEQ multiplex PCR; TCRdb's copy has only in-frame clones and leaves some out. The sample includes a few hundred thousand clones, 75% to 95% seen only once; the top ten take about 2.5%. The specimen sequenced was peripheral blood. These receptors were obtained from a person aged 18-29 years with COVID-19, enrolled during active disease.

This chain links TRBV7-3 with TRBJ1-2; TRBD1 matches 9 bases. J was trimmed by 6 bases and V by 5 bases; bases with no gene match: 4. The CDR3 covers 13 residues. The germline CDR1 and CDR2 sequences are SGHTA and FQGTGA. The CDR3 region is CASSTDRGDGYTF. For the CDR3, the DNA is TGTGCCAGCAGCACGGACAGGGGAGATGGCTACACCTTC.

The V and J genes are TRBV7-9 and TRBJ2-6; 7 bases agree with TRBD2. V gave up 0 bases and J gave up 3 bases; unmatched junction bases: 2. The CDR3 loop spans 16 amino acids. Looked up from germline, CDR1 is SEHNR and CDR2 is FQNEAQ (reference sequence). In DNA, the CDR3 is TGTGCCAGCAGCTTAGCCGGGGGGTTTGGGGCCAACGTCCTGACTTTC. Encoded protein: CASSLAGGFGANVLTF.

The chain couples TRBV7-9 to TRBJ1-1, with TRBD1 identical over 9 bases. The CDR3 is made up of 16 amino acids. CDR1 and CDR2 (germline): SEHNR, FQNEAQ (reference sequence). Trimming took 4 bases from V and 0 from J; bases not matched to a gene: 6. CDR3 in DNA: TGTGCCAGCAGCTATCGACAGGGGGTCTTGAACACTGAAGCTTTCTTT. Translated: CASSYRQGVLNTEAFF. The full variable domain, in which reference TRBV7-9 and TRBJ1-1 provide the parts outside the CDR3, is DTGVSQNPRHKITKRGQNVTFRCDPISEHNRLYWYRQTLGQGPEFLTYFQNEAQLEKSRLLSDRFSAERPKGSFSTLEIQRTEQGDSAMYLCASSYRQGVLNTEAFFGQGTRLTVV.

This clone was seen just once. The chain couples TRBV7-2 to TRBJ2-1, with D possibly TRBD1 on 6 matching bases. From germline, CDR1 is SGHTA and CDR2 FQGNSA. The CDR3 contains 15 residues. Trimming left V 5 bases short and J 4 bases short, with 15 bases between. The DNA for the CDR3 is TGTGCCAGCAGCGACCGGGACACTCTGTACAATGAGCAGTTCTTC. This encodes CASSDRDTLYNEQFF.

This chain connects TRBV11-3 to TRBJ1-6; a weak D match, TRBD1 (6 bases). CDR3 size: 16 residues. Germline lookup yields CDR1 SGHNT and CDR2 YENEEA. V lost 10 bases to trimming and J lost 8 bases, with 24 bases between them. CDR3 sequence (DNA): TGTGCCAACCACGCAGGGGAATCCCCTACAGATTCACCCCTCCACTTT. Protein: CANHAGESPTDSPLHF. The variable domain in full, with the rest retrieved from reference TRBV11-3 and TRBJ1-6, is EAGVVQSPRYKIIEKKQPVAFWCNPISGHNTLYWYLQNLGQGPELLIRYENEEAVDDSQLPKDRFSAERLKGVDSTLKIQPAELGDSAVYLCANHAGESPTDSPLHFGNGTRLTVT.

The chain carries TRBV28 and TRBJ1-2; 9 bases align to TRBD1. The junction had 12 bases not matched to a gene; V was cut back by 6 bases and J by 7 bases. The CDR3 totals 15 residues. Germline-derived CDR1 and CDR2 are MDHEN and SYDVKM. Here the CDR3 DNA reads TGTGCCAGCAGACCAGGGGGACAGGGAGGTTCTGGCTACACCTTC. As protein: CASRPGGQGGSGYTF.

The V gene is TRBV3-1 (or the pseudogene TRBV3-2), the J gene TRBJ2-3, with D perhaps matching TRBD2 (5 bases). V was clipped by 1 base and J by 5 bases, with 10 bases between them. The germline gives CDR1 LGHDT, CDR2 YNNKEL (reference sequence). The CDR3 spans 14 residues. CDR3 nucleotides: TGTGCCAGCAGCCAAGGTGACCGGGAAGATACGCAGTATTTT. Protein product: CASSQGDREDTQYF.

This chain uses TRBV5-1 with TRBJ2-1; 8 positions match TRBD2. There are 15 residues in the CDR3. The ends lost 4 bases at V and 1 base at J; junction bases unmatched: 4. The germline CDR1 and CDR2 sequences are SGHRS and YFSETQ. The CDR3: CASSPTSGSYNEQFF. The CDR3 coding sequence is TGCGCCAGCAGCCCCACTAGCGGTTCCTACAATGAGCAGTTCTTC.

This chain links TRBV7-2 with TRBJ2-1; D possibly corresponds to TRBD1 (5 bases). The CDR3 length is 13 residues. The V gene lost 7 bases and the J gene lost 5 bases, with 12 bases spanning the gap. CDR1 SGHTA and CDR2 FQGNSA come from the germline V gene. The CDR3 is CASTVDRDNEQFF. In nucleotides, the CDR3 is TGTGCCAGCACCGTAGACAGAGACAATGAGCAGTTCTTC. The variable domain in full, with the rest retrieved from reference TRBV7-2 and TRBJ2-1, is GAGVSQSPSNKVTEKGKDVELRCDPISGHTALYWYRQSLGQGLEFLIYFQGNSAPDKSGLPSDRFSAERTGGSVSTLTIQRTQQEDSAVYLCASTVDRDNEQFFGPGTRLTVL.

The rearrangement joins TRBV24-1 to TRBJ1-2; D is uncertain. The germline V gene encodes CDR1 KGHDR and CDR2 SFDVKD. The CDR3 is made up of 12 amino acids. V dropped 3 bases and J dropped 10 bases, with 11 bases sitting between them. The CDR3 region has the DNA TGTGCCACCAGTGATCCCCTCGAGGACTACACCTTC. This sequence encodes CATSDPLEDYTF.

A word on this clone: This same CDR3 is encoded by further DNA sequences in the sample. This rearrangement joins TRBV19 to TRBJ1-1; perhaps TRBD1 as D (5 bases). CDR3 length: 14 residues. Trimming removed 1 base at V and 1 base at J, with 7 bases between. Looked up from germline, CDR1 is LNHDA and CDR2 is SQIVND (reference sequence). CDR3 bases: TGTGCCAGTAGTATAGGGGGCGGGAACACTGAAGCTTTCTTT. Translating it yields CASSIGGGNTEAFF.

V is TRBV20-1 and J is TRBJ1-1; D call uncertain. This CDR3 is 14 amino acids long. Trimming pared 3 bases from V and 4 bases from J, leaving 15 bases between. Per germline, CDR1 DFQATT and CDR2 SNEGSKA (reference sequence). The CDR3 here is CSASYPEGLTEAFF. The CDR3 DNA sequence: TGCAGTGCTAGTTACCCCGAAGGACTCACTGAAGCTTTCTTT.

The DNA of the CDR3 is TGTGCCAGCAGTGAATCCACTAGCGGGAGTGAGACCCAGTACTTC. Residues: CASSESTSGSETQYF. The genes are TRBV6-1 and TRBJ2-5; 11 nucleotides agree with TRBD2. With 2 bases clipped from V and 5 bases from J, the junction kept 4 bases outside the gene matches. The CDR3 has 15 amino acids. CDR1 and CDR2 (germline): MNHNS, SASEGT.

The V call is TRBV4-1, the J call TRBJ2-5, with TRBD2 as a possible D gene (5 bases). CDR1 and CDR2 (germline): MGHRA, YSYEKL. Trimming pared 1 base from V and 5 bases from J, leaving 26 bases between. This CDR3 is built from 19 residues. CDR3 region: CASSQVFALWTHSGETQYF. Written as DNA, the CDR3 is TGCGCCAGCAGCCAAGTTTTTGCGCTATGGACTCATTCGGGGGAGACCCAGTACTTC.

V usage is TRBV25-1 and J usage is TRBJ1-1; perhaps TRBD1 as D (6 bases). The germline V and J ends were trimmed by 5 bases and 7 bases, with 11 bases remaining between them. Per the germline V gene, CDR1 is MGHDK and CDR2 is SYGVNS. The CDR3 spans 12 residues. CDR3 bases: TGTGCCAGCAGTTTGGGACATAATGAAGCTTTCTTT. Translating it yields CASSLGHNEAFF.

CDR3 DNA: TGTGCCAGCAGTCGCCCCCTGCGTGCTGGGGCCAACGTCCTGACTTTC. Translated: CASSRPLRAGANVLTF. The rearrangement joins TRBV2 to TRBJ2-6; D remains unclear. Trimming left V 5 bases short and J 2 bases short, with 13 bases between. The CDR3 has 16 amino acids. CDR1 is SNHLY and CDR2 is FYNNEI in the germline V gene.

This sequence joins TRBV6-4 and TRBJ1-2, with 7 bases matching TRBD1. The CDR3 runs to 14 residues. Germline trimming cut 8 bases from V and 3 bases from J; bases unmatched to any gene: 9. Per germline, CDR1 MRHNA and CDR2 SNTAGT. The CDR3 region has the DNA TGTGCCAGCCGCTCTTGGACAGGCGACTATGGCTACACCTTC. Residues: CASRSWTGDYGYTF.

On this clone: The sample carries other DNA sequences with the same CDR3. V usage is TRBV2 and J usage is TRBJ2-1; 7 bases agree with TRBD2. Germline CDR1 SNHLY, CDR2 FYNNEI. After removal of 1 base from V and 4 bases from J, the junction contained 4 bases not matched to a gene. The CDR3 extends over 15 amino acids. For the CDR3, the DNA is TGTGCCAGCAGTGAAGGCGGGAGTATATACAATGAGCAGTTCTTC. This sequence encodes CASSEGGSIYNEQFF.

This clone was seen once. J is TRBJ2-7 and V is TRBV27; perhaps TRBD2 as D (6 bases). The germline V and J ends were trimmed by 5 bases and 3 bases, with 17 bases remaining between them. The CDR3 contains 15 residues. CDR1 is MNHEY, CDR2 SMNVEV, per germline (reference sequence). The chain's CDR3 is CASSPLAGLNYEQYF. The CDR3 DNA reads as TGTGCCAGCAGTCCTTTGGCGGGACTCAACTACGAGCAGTACTTC.

The chain is built from TRBV5-4 and TRBJ1-4, with D perhaps matching TRBD1 (6 bases). The V gene's germline CDR1 is SGHNT and CDR2 YYREEE (reference sequence). V lost 2 bases, J lost 8 bases, and 13 bases lay in between. This CDR3 is built from 14 residues. The CDR3 DNA reads as TGTGCCAGCAGCTTCAGGGGTGATTTAGAAAAACTGTTTTTT. Translated: CASSFRGDLEKLFF.

V usage is TRBV7-8 and J usage is TRBJ2-4; D is perhaps TRBD2 (6 bases). Looked up from germline, CDR1 is SGHVS and CDR2 is FQNEAQ. This CDR3 is built from 14 residues. The germline V and J ends were trimmed by 1 base and 8 bases, with 12 bases remaining between them. CDR3 DNA sequence: TGTGCCAGCAGCTTAGGAGCCCCGGGGGACATTCAGTACTTC. Translation gives CASSLGAPGDIQYF.

The chain has TRBV4-3 and TRBJ2-1, with 7 nucleotides matching TRBD1. CDR3 length equals 15 residues. In germline, CDR1 is LGHNA, CDR2 YSLEER. With 0 bases clipped from V and 4 bases from J, the junction kept 3 bases outside the gene matches. CDR3 sequence reads: CASSQEWDRYNEQFF. CDR3 nucleotides: TGCGCCAGCAGCCAAGAATGGGACAGATACAATGAGCAGTTCTTC.

V usage is TRBV9 and J usage is TRBJ1-5; 10 bases align to TRBD1. V gave up 2 bases and J gave up 6 bases; unmatched junction bases: 2. CDR1 SGDLS and CDR2 YYNGEE come from the germline V gene. The CDR3 sequence is 14 residues long. In nucleotides, the CDR3 is TGTGCCAGCAGCGTGGGGGACAGGGGTCAGCCCCAGCATTTT. Its protein product is CASSVGDRGQPQHF.

The DNA for the CDR3 is TGTGCCAGCAGCGCCGAACAGGGGACCGGAGCTTTCTTT. Its protein product is CASSAEQGTGAFF. The chain uses TRBV7-9 and TRBJ1-1; 7 bases agree with TRBD1. Germline V gene lookup returns CDR1 SEHNR and CDR2 FQNEAQ (reference sequence). Trimming at V came to 5 bases and at J to 10 bases, leaving 10 bases not matched to a gene. This CDR3 has 13 amino acids. Complete variable domain (other parts from reference TRBV7-9 and TRBJ1-1): DTGVSQNPRHKITKRGQNVTFRCDPISEHNRLYWYRQTLGQGPEFLTYFQNEAQLEKSRLLSDRFSAERPKGSFSTLEIQRTEQGDSAMYLCASSAEQGTGAFFGQGTRLTVV.

The V call is TRBV7-2, the J call TRBJ1-3; 11 positions match TRBD1. Trimming took 5 bases from V and 7 from J; bases not matched to a gene: 4. Germline V CDR1 and CDR2: SGHTA, FQGNSA. The CDR3 spans 14 residues. The CDR3 loop is CASSLRTGGNTIYF. The DNA for the CDR3 is TGTGCCAGCAGCCTACGGACAGGGGGCAACACCATATATTTT.